What follows is one T cell receptor (beta chain) and its context. Its antigen is unknown. The data stem from a study of CD8+ T cells in alopecia areata. The CDR3 is 15 residues long. Germline-derived CDR1 and CDR2 are MGHRA and YSYEKL. V gave up 1 base and J gave up 3 bases; unmatched junction bases: 3. Treatment specified: oral pan-JAK inhibitor, 5-10 mg twice daily. Extracted from the samples, RNA was reverse transcribed into cDNA to serve as the sequencing template. Generated by immunoSEQ multiplex PCR, the TCRdb table keeps only in-frame clones and is missing some. The table records roughly 73,000 clones, approximately 28% of them present only once. Findings of the study overall: Lesional scalp, notably in alopecia totalis/universalis, had clonality above that of normal scalp.

V gene TRBV4-1 combines with J gene TRBJ2-7; the match to TRBD2 covers 10 bases. Sequenced material: CD8+ T cells sorted from blood, taken at week 4, from a patient treated with tofacitinib. The receptor was isolated from a human donor with alopecia areata. The CDR3 here is CASSQGASGSYEQYF. The CDR3 DNA is TGCGCCAGCAGCCAAGGGGCTAGCGGGAGCTACGAGCAGTACTTC.